These 17 T cell receptor beta chains originate from one sample sequenced in a study of cytomegalovirus exposure and HLA in healthy donors. 13 Jbeta primers and 60 Vbeta primers were used for the PCR. Data came from immunoSEQ multiplex PCR; TCRdb stores just in-frame clones and leaves some out. The table lists about 170,000 clones, approximately 78% of them singletons, with 2% to 2.5% in the top ten. Sequencing was carried out using PBMCs. The receptors stem from a human donor in good health.

This sequence joins TRBV23-1 and TRBJ2-6, with 11 bases matching TRBD1. TRBV23-1 is labeled an ORF, and its function is uncertain. Trimming cost V 8 bases and J 1 base; bases outside gene matches: 7. This CDR3 is 17 amino acids long. In DNA form, the CDR3 reads TGCGCCAGCGGGGACAGGGGGTGTGGATCTGGGGCCAACGTCCTGACTTTC. It is translated as CASGDRGCGSGANVLTF.

The chain employs TRBV6-6 and TRBJ1-5; 9 bases map to TRBD1. J gave up 2 bases and V 6 bases, and 5 bases lay outside the gene matches. The CDR3 spans 15 residues. Germline-derived CDR1 and CDR2 are MNHNY and SVGAGI (reference sequence). CDR3 coding DNA: TGTGCCAGCAGGAGACAGGGGGGCGGCAATCAGCCCCAGCATTTT. Its protein is CASRRQGGGNQPQHF.

This chain uses TRBV7-9 with TRBJ2-5, with TRBD2 identical over 9 bases. The CDR3 has 14 residues. Unmatched junction bases numbered 7, after V lost 6 bases and J lost 5 bases. Per the germline V gene, CDR1 is SEHNR and CDR2 is FQNEAQ (reference sequence). CDR3 coding DNA: TGTGCCAGCAGTCGTGGACTAGCGACGGAGACCCAGTACTTC. Translating it yields CASSRGLATETQYF.

This clone was observed once. The V and J genes are TRBV18 and TRBJ2-7, with 8 bases lining up with TRBD1. The CDR3 totals 14 residues. Germline V lookup: CDR1 KGHSH, CDR2 LQKENI. Trimming at V came to 3 bases and at J to 4 bases, leaving 5 bases not matched to a gene. The CDR3 coding sequence is TGTGCCAGCTCACCCGGGACAGGAAATTACGAGCAGTACTTC. Amino acids: CASSPGTGNYEQYF.

This clone was seen a few times. This rearrangement joins TRBV5-6 to TRBJ1-4, with D hard to call. The CDR3 runs 16 residues. Germline CDR1 and CDR2: SGHDT and YYEEEE. V gave up 0 bases and J gave up 0 bases, with 9 bases separating them. The CDR3 sequence is CASSLAALSTNEKLFF. The CDR3 region has the DNA TGTGCCAGCAGCTTGGCCGCGCTTTCAACTAATGAAAAACTGTTTTTT.

The V gene is TRBV9, the J gene TRBJ2-3; 13 bases agree with TRBD2. The CDR3 is 17 residues long. CDR1 is SGDLS, CDR2 YYNGEE, per germline. With V trimmed by 3 bases and J by 3 bases, 7 bases remained unmatched. This chain's CDR3 is CASSAVGLAGETDTQYF. Here the CDR3 DNA reads TGTGCCAGCAGCGCCGTCGGACTAGCGGGGGAGACAGATACGCAGTATTTT. The whole variable domain, filled in from reference TRBV9 and TRBJ2-3, reads DSGVTQTPKHLITATGQRVTLRCSPRSGDLSVYWYQQSLDQGLQFLIQYYNGEERAKGNILERFSAQQFPDLHSELNLSSLELGDSALYFCASSAVGLAGETDTQYFGPGTRLTVL.

The chain employs TRBV7-6 and TRBJ2-1; possible D gene TRBD1, 5 bases. Deletions cut 5 bases from V and 6 bases from J, with 14 bases between. Germline assignment: CDR1 SGHVS and CDR2 FNYEAQ. This CDR3 is built from 14 residues. The CDR3 nucleotides are TGTGCCAGCAGCCCGGGCCGCAGGGTCAATGAGCAGTTCTTC. As protein: CASSPGRRVNEQFF.

Concerning this clone itself: Sequence at one end of the junction differs from germline and may be a read error. The rearrangement joins TRBV5-8 to TRBJ2-7, with 9 bases matching TRBD1. This CDR3 has 14 amino acids. Germline V gene lookup returns CDR1 SGHTS and CDR2 YDEGEE. The CDR3 coding sequence is TGTGCCAGCAGCTTGGGACAGGGGGAATCGGAACCTCACTTC. Protein product: CASSLGQGESEPHF. Full variable domain (missing parts from reference TRBV5-8 and TRBJ2-7): EAGVTQSPTHLIKTRGQQATLRCSPISGHTSVYWYQQALGLGLQFLLWYDEGEERNRGNFPPRFSGRQFPNYSSELNVNALELEDSALYLCASSLGQGESEPHFGPGTRLTVT.

This chain links TRBV7-2 with TRBJ2-1; tentatively, D is TRBD2 (5 bases). Germline CDR1 and CDR2: SGHTA and FQGNSA. The germline V and J ends were trimmed by 5 bases and 8 bases, with 16 bases remaining between them. The CDR3 extends over 14 amino acids. CDR3 sequence: CASSVLVFGDEQFF. The CDR3 bases are TGTGCCAGCAGCGTACTAGTTTTCGGCGATGAGCAGTTCTTC.

The sample holds one count of this clone. This chain uses TRBV6-1 with TRBJ2-3; possibly TRBD1 for D (6 bases). CDR1 is MNHNS and CDR2 is SASEGT in the germline V gene. V gave up 6 bases and J gave up 0 bases, with 13 bases separating them. The CDR3 sequence is 15 residues long. The CDR3 nucleotides read TGTGCCAGCAGCCCCGGACAGACTAGCACAGATACGCAGTATTTT. Protein product: CASSPGQTSTDTQYF.

Remarks on this clone: The same CDR3 can be traced to other DNA sequences in this sample. The chain employs TRBV20-1 and TRBJ1-2, with no clear D. V lost 3 bases, J lost 8 bases, and 10 bases lay in between. There are 11 residues in the CDR3. Germline V CDR1 and CDR2: DFQATT, SNEGSKA (reference sequence). CDR3 bases: TGCAGTGCTAGTGGTGGAGGAGGCTACACCTTC. Translated: CSASGGGGYTF.

This sequence joins TRBV27 and TRBJ2-2, with 11 bases matching TRBD2. Per the germline V gene, CDR1 is MNHEY and CDR2 is SMNVEV (reference sequence). The CDR3 is made up of 17 amino acids. The J segment lost 7 bases and the V segment lost 2 bases, leaving 9 bases of the junction unmatched. CDR3 sequence (DNA): TGTGCCAGCAGTTTAACTAATAGCGGGGGGGCAATCGGGGAGCTGTTTTTT. Amino acid sequence: CASSLTNSGGAIGELFF.

V gene TRBV27 combines with J gene TRBJ2-7; 7 nucleotides line up with TRBD1. Germline lookup yields CDR1 MNHEY and CDR2 SMNVEV (reference sequence). V shed 5 bases and J 3 bases; nucleotides not matched to a gene: 7. The CDR3 has 14 residues. The CDR3 DNA reads as TGTGCCAGCAGTGCCGGGACAGACCTCTACGAGCAGTACTTC. Residues: CASSAGTDLYEQYF.

The table lists this clone with a few counts. The chain carries TRBV5-1 and TRBJ1-1; D possibly corresponds to TRBD1 (5 bases). The CDR3 sequence is 13 residues long. V was pared by 2 bases and J by 5 bases, with 10 bases between. Germline CDR1 SGHRS, CDR2 YFSETQ. The CDR3 loop is CASSFGGATEAFF. The CDR3 nucleotides are TGCGCCAGCAGCTTCGGAGGGGCAACTGAAGCTTTCTTT.

V gene TRBV7-9 combines with J gene TRBJ2-7; 7 bases are a match to TRBD1. The CDR3 runs 14 residues. Germline values: CDR1 SEHNR, CDR2 FQNEAQ (reference sequence). Trimming at V came to 5 bases and at J to 3 bases, leaving 7 bases not matched to a gene. The CDR3: CASSQTGTVYEQYF. Written as DNA, the CDR3 is TGTGCCAGCAGCCAAACCGGGACAGTCTACGAGCAGTACTTC. The whole variable domain, filled in from reference TRBV7-9 and TRBJ2-7, reads DTGVSQNPRHKITKRGQNVTFRCDPISEHNRLYWYRQTLGQGPEFLTYFQNEAQLEKSRLLSDRFSAERPKGSFSTLEIQRTEQGDSAMYLCASSQTGTVYEQYFGPGTRLTVT.

In the case of this clone: An end of the junction differs from the germline gene, which may be a read error. The CDR3 loop is CASSFKDRSTYEQCF. The CDR3 DNA is TGTGCCAGCAGCTTCAAGGACAGATCGACCTACGAGCAGTGCTTC. This chain connects TRBV5-4 to TRBJ2-7; a possible D gene is TRBD1 (6 bases). Germline loops: CDR1 SGHNT, CDR2 YYREEE (reference sequence). This CDR3 is 15 amino acids long.

The chain carries TRBV9 and TRBJ2-1; TRBD2 aligns across 7 bases. This CDR3 region has 12 residues. Unmatched junction bases numbered 5, after V lost 4 bases and J lost 10 bases. CDR1 is SGDLS and CDR2 is YYNGEE in the germline V gene. The CDR3 bases are TGTGCCAGCAGCCCGTTGGGGGGGGAGCAGTTCTTC. Its protein is CASSPLGGEQFF. Looking up the rest from reference TRBV9 and TRBJ2-1 gives the full variable domain: DSGVTQTPKHLITATGQRVTLRCSPRSGDLSVYWYQQSLDQGLQFLIQYYNGEERAKGNILERFSAQQFPDLHSELNLSSLELGDSALYFCASSPLGGEQFFGPGTRLTVL.